These T cell receptor beta chains were read from a single sample in a study of Graves' ophthalmopathy and Graves' hyperthyroidism. TCRdb analysed the multiplex PCR reads with MiXCR anew, one entry per CDR3 protein. The sample contains over 650,000 distinct CDR3 sequences, about two fifths of which appear only once. The source material was peripheral blood. The receptors were sampled from an adult man with Graves' ophthalmopathy. Both conserved end residues are part of each CDR3. D genes are given only for firm matches. Not all rows give a size; the values are once, few, many and, for expanded clones, a class.

j_gene,v_gene,d_gene,abundance,CDR3aa,CDR3nt
TRBJ1-4,TRBV25-1,NA,NA,CASSALGGMETVHEKLFF,TGTGCCAGCAGTGCCCTGGGGGGGATGGAGACGGTTCATGAAAAACTGTTTTTT
TRBJ1-2,TRBV13,TRBD1,many,CASNQPSTGLRYGYTF,TGTGCCAGCAACCAACCCTCGACAGGGCTTCGTTATGGCTACACCTTC
TRBJ2-7,TRBV10-3,NA,NA,CAISAWEEGAEQYF,TGTGCCATCAGTGCTTGGGAAGAAGGGGCCGAGCAGTACTTC
TRBJ1-6,TRBV20-1,NA,NA,CSARDVQSSSYNSPLHF,TGCAGTGCTAGAGATGTCCAGTCGAGCTCCTATAATTCACCCCTCCACTTT
TRBJ1-2,TRBV7-2,NA,NA,CASSLGKGTYGYTF,TGTGCCAGCAGCTTAGGGAAGGGTACCTATGGCTACACCTTC
TRBJ2-3,TRBV29-1,TRBD1,many,CSGGQGVDTQYF,TGCAGCGGGGGACAGGGAGTAGATACGCAGTATTTT
TRBJ1-3,TRBV2,NA,many,CASTSQGLTGNTIYF,TGTGCCAGCACCTCACAGGGACTTACTGGAAACACCATATATTTT
TRBJ1-2,TRBV25-1,NA,NA,CASSVRARGYTF,TGTGCCAGCAGTGTTCGGGCGAGAGGCTACACCTTC
TRBJ2-1,TRBV20-1,NA,NA,CSALAGPYNEQFF,TGCAGTGCGCTGGCGGGGCCCTACAATGAGCAGTTCTTC
TRBJ1-1,TRBV7-9,NA,many,CASLMALGTEAFF,TGTGCCAGCCTGATGGCTCTGGGCACTGAAGCTTTCTTT
TRBJ2-7,TRBV12-3/TRBV12-4,NA,few,CASSFEGADYEQYF,TGTGCCAGCAGTTTTGAAGGGGCCGATTACGAGCAGTACTTC